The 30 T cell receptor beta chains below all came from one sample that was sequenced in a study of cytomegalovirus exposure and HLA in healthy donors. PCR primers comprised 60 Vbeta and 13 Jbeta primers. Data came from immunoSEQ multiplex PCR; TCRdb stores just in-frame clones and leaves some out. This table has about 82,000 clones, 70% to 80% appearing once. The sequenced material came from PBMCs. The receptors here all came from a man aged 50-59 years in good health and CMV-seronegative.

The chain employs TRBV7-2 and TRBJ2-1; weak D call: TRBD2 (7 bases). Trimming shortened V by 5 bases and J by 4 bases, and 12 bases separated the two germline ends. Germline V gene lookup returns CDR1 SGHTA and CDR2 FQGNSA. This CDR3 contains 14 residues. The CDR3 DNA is TGTGCCAGCAGCGGGGGGGCGGGGTACAATGAGCAGTTCTTC. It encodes CASSGGAGYNEQFF. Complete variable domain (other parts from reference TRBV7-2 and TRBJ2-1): GAGVSQSPSNKVTEKGKDVELRCDPISGHTALYWYRQSLGQGLEFLIYFQGNSAPDKSGLPSDRFSAERTGGSVSTLTIQRTQQEDSAVYLCASSGGAGYNEQFFGPGTRLTVL.

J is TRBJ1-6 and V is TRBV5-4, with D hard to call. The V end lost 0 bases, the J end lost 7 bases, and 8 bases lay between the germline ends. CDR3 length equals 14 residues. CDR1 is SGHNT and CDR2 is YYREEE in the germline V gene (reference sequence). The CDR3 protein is CASSLVAANSPLHF. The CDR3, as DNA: TGTGCCAGCAGCTTGGTGGCAGCGAATTCACCCCTCCACTTT. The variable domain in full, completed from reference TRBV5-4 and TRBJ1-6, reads ETGVTQSPTHLIKTRGQQVTLRCSSQSGHNTVSWYQQALGQGPQFIFQYYREEENGRGNFPPRFSGLQFPNYSSELNVNALELDDSALYLCASSLVAANSPLHFGNGTRLTVT.

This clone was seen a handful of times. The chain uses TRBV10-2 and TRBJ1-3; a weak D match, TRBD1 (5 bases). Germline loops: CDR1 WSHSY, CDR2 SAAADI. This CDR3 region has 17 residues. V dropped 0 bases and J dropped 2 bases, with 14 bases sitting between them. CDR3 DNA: TGCGCCAGCAGTGAGTCGTTGTGGGCAGGGCCTGGAAACACCATATATTTT. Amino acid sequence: CASSESLWAGPGNTIYF.

CDR3 protein: CASSIWGPGTGGTEAFF. The CDR3 DNA reads as TGTGCCAGTAGTATCTGGGGCCCCGGGACAGGGGGCACTGAAGCTTTCTTT. This rearrangement joins TRBV19 to TRBJ1-1, with TRBD1 matching over 11 bases. The CDR3 spans 17 residues. Per the germline V gene, CDR1 is LNHDA and CDR2 is SQIVND (reference sequence). With V trimmed by 3 bases and J by 4 bases, 10 bases remained unmatched.

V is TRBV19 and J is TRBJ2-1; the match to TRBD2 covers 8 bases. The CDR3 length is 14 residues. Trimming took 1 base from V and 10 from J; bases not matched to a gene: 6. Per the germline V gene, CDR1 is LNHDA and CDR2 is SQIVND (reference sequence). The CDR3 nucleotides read TGTGCCAGTAGTATAGGAGTTAGCGGGGTAGAGCAGTTCTTC. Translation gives CASSIGVSGVEQFF.

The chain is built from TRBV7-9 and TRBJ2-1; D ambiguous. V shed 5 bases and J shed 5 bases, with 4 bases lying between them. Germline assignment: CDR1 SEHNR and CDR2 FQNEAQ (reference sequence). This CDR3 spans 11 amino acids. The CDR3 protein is CASSPDNEQFF. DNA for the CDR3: TGTGCCAGCAGCCCTGACAATGAGCAGTTCTTC.

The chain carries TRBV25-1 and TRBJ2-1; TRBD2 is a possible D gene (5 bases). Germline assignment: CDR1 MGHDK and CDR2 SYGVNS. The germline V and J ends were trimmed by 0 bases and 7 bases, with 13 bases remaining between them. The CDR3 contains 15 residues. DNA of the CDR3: TGTGCCAGCAGTGAATACCCAGCGGTAGGTAATGAGCAGTTCTTC. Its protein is CASSEYPAVGNEQFF.

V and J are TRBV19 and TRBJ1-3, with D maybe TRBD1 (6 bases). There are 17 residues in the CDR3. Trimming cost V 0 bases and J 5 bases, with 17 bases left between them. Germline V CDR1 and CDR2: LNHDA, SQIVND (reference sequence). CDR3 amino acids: CASSIEDSRTYRNTIYF. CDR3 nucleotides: TGTGCCAGTAGTATAGAGGACAGCAGGACTTATAGAAACACCATATATTTT.

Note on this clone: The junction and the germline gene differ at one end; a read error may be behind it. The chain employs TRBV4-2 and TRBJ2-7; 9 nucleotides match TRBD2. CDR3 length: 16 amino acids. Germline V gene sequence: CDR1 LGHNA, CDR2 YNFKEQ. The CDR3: CASSQDLSGGSYKQYF. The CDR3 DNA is TGTGCCAGCAGCCAAGATTTAAGCGGGGGGTCCTACAAGCAGTACTTC.

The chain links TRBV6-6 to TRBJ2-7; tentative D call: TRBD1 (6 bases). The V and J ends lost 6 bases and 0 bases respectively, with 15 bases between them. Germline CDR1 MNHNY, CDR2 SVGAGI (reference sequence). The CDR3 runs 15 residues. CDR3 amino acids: CASRLGAGDSYEQYF. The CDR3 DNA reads TGTGCCAGCAGGTTAGGAGCAGGGGACTCCTACGAGCAGTACTTC.

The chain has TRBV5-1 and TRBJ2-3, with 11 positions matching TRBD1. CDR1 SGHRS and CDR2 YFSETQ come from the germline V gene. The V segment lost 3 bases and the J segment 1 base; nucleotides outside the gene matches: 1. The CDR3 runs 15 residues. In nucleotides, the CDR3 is TGCGCCAGCAGCTCGGGACAGGGGGGCACAGATACGCAGTATTTT. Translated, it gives CASSSGQGGTDTQYF.

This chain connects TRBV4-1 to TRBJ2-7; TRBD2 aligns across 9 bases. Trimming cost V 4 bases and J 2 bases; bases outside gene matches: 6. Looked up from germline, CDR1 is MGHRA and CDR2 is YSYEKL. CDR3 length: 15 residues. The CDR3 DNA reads TGCGCCAGCAGCCGAGGAAGCGGGGGGACCTACGAGCAGTACTTC. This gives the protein CASSRGSGGTYEQYF.

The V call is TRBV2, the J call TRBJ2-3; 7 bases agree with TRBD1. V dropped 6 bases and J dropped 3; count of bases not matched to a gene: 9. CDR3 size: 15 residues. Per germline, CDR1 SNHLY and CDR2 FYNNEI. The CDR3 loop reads CASSRQGVRTDTQYF. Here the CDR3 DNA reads TGTGCCAGCAGCCGACAGGGAGTAAGGACAGATACGCAGTATTTT.

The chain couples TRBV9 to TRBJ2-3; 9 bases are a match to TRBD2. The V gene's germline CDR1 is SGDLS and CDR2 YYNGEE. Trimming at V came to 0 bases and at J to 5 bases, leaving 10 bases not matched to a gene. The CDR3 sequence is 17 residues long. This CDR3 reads CASSVEKGGGAVDTQYF. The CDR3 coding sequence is TGTGCCAGCAGCGTAGAAAAGGGCGGGGGGGCCGTAGATACGCAGTATTTT.

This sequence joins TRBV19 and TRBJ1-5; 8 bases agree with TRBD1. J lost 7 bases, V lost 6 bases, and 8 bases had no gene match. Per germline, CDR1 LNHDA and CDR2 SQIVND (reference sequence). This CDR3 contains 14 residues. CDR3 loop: CASRGQGLGQPQHF. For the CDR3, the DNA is TGTGCCAGTAGAGGACAGGGATTAGGACAGCCCCAGCATTTT.

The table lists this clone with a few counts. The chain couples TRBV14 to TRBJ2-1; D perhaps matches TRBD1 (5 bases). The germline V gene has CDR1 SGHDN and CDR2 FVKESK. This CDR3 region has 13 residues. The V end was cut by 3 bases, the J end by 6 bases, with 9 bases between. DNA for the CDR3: TGTGCCAGCAGCCAGGGCAGGGCCAATGAGCAGTTCTTC. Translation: CASSQGRANEQFF. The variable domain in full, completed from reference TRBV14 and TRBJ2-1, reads EAGVTQFPSHSVIEKGQTVTLRCDPISGHDNLYWYRRVMGKEIKFLLHFVKESKQDESGMPNNRFLAERTGGTYSTLKVQPAELEDSGVYFCASSQGRANEQFFGPGTRLTVL.

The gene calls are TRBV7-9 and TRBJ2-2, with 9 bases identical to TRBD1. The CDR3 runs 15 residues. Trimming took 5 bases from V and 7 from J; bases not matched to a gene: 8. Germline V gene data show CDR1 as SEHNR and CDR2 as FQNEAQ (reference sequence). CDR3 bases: TGTGCCAGCAGCACTGGGACAGGGTTCGGCGGGGAGCTGTTTTTT. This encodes CASSTGTGFGGELFF.

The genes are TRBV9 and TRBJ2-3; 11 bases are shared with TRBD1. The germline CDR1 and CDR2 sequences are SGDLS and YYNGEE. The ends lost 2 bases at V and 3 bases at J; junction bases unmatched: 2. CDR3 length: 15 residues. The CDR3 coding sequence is TGTGCCAGCAGCGTCGGGACAGGGGGGACAGATACGCAGTATTTT. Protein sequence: CASSVGTGGTDTQYF.

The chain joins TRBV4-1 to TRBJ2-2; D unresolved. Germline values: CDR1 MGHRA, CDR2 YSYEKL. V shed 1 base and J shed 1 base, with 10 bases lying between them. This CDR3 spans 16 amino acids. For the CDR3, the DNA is TGCGCCAGCAGCCAAGTTACAGCACAGAACACCGGGGAGCTGTTTTTT. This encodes CASSQVTAQNTGELFF.

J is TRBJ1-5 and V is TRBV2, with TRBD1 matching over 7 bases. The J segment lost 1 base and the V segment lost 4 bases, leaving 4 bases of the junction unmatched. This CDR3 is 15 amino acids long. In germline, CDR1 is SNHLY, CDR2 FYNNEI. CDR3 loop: CASSGGQWSNQPQHF. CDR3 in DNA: TGTGCCAGCAGTGGGGGACAGTGGAGCAATCAGCCCCAGCATTTT.

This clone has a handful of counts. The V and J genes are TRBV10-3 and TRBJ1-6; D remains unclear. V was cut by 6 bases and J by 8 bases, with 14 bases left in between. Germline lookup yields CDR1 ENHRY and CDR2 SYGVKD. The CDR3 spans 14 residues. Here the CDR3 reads CAISETRTDSPLHF. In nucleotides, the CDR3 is TGTGCCATCAGCGAAACCCGTACTGATTCACCCCTCCACTTT.

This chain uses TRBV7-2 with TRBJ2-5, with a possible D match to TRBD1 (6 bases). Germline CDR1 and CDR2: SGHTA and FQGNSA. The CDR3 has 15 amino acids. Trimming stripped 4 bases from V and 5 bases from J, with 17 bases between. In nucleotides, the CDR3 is TGTGCCAGCAGCTCTGGAGAGGGGGTCTGGGAGACCCAGTACTTC. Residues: CASSSGEGVWETQYF.

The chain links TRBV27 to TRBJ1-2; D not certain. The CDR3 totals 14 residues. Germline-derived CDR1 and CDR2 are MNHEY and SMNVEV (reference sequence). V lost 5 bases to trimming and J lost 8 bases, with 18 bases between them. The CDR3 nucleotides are TGTGCCAGCAGTCCCCAGAGGAGGTCGGGGGGCTACACCTTC. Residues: CASSPQRRSGGYTF.

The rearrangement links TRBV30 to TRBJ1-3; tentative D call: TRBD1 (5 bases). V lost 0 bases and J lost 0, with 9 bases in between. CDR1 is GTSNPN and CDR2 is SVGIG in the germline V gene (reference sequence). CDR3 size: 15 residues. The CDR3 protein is CAWSVAGTSGNTIYF. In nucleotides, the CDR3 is TGTGCCTGGAGTGTAGCGGGGACCTCTGGAAACACCATATATTTT. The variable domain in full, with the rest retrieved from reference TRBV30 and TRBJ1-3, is SQTIHQWPATLVQPVGSPLSLECTVEGTSNPNLYWYRQAAGRGLQLLFYSVGIGQISSEVPQNLSASRPQDRQFILSSKKLLLSDSGFYLCAWSVAGTSGNTIYFGEGSWLTVV.

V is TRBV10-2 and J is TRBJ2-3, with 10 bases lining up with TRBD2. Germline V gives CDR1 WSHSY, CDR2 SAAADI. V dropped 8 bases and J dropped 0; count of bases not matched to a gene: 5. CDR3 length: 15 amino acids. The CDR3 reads CASSPSGSSTDTQYF. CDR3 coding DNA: TGCGCCAGCTCGCCTAGCGGGAGCAGCACAGATACGCAGTATTTT.

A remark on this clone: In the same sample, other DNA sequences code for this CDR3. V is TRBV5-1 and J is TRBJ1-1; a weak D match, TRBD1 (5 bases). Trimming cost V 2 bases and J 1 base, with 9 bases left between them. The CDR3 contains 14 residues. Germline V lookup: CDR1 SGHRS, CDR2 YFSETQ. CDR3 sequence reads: CASSFSGGNTEAFF. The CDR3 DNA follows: TGCGCCAGCAGCTTCTCCGGGGGGAACACTGAAGCTTTCTTT. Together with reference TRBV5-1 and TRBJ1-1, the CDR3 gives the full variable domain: KAGVTQTPRYLIKTRGQQVTLSCSPISGHRSVSWYQQTPGQGLQFLFEYFSETQRNKGNFPGRFSGRQFSNSRSEMNVSTLELGDSALYLCASSFSGGNTEAFFGQGTRLTVV.

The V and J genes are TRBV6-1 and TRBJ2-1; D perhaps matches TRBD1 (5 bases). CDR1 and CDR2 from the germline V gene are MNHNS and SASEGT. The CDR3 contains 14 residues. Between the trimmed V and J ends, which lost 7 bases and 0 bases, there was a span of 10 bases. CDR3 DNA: TGTGCCAGCATGGGGCGGCGCTCCTACAATGAGCAGTTCTTC. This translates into CASMGRRSYNEQFF.

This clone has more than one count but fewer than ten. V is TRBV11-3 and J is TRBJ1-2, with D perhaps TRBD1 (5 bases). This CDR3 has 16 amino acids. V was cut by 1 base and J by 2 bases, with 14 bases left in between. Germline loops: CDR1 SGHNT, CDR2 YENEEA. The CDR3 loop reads CASSLVGGVANYGYTF. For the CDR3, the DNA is TGTGCCAGCAGCTTAGTTGGAGGGGTGGCCAACTATGGCTACACCTTC.

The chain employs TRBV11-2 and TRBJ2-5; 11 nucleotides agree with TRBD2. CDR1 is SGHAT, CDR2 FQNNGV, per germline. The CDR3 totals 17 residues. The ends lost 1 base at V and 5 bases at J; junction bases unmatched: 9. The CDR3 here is CASSLGLSGGARETQYF. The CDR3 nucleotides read TGTGCCAGCAGCTTAGGGCTTAGCGGGGGGGCACGGGAGACCCAGTACTTC.

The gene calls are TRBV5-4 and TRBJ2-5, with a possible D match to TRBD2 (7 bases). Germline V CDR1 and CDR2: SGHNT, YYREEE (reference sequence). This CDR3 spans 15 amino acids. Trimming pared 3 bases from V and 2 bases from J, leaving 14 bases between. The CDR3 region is CASSYGGGQQETQYF. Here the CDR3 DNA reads TGTGCCAGCAGCTATGGGGGGGGGCAACAAGAGACCCAGTACTTC.